These 10 T cell receptor beta chains were all obtained from the same sample, sequenced in a study of blood T cell repertoires in COVID-19. TCRdb's table, derived via immunoSEQ multiplex PCR, lists solely in-frame clones and lacks some. The sample yields some 270,000 clones, 86% seen once. Material for sequencing was peripheral blood. The receptor source for this set is a woman at least 80 years old with COVID-19, enrolled during active disease.

This rearrangement joins TRBV7-2 to TRBJ2-2, with D uncertain. From germline, CDR1 is SGHTA and CDR2 FQGNSA. Trimming took off 2 bases at V and 4 bases at J, with 11 bases between the two ends. The CDR3 has 15 amino acids. The CDR3 loop reads CASSLSPRSTGELFF. In DNA form, the CDR3 reads TGTGCCAGCAGCTTATCCCCGCGAAGCACCGGGGAGCTGTTTTTT.

This clone was recorded once. The chain links TRBV5-4 to TRBJ1-1; D not resolved. Between the trimmed V and J ends, which lost 4 bases and 2 bases, there was a span of 9 bases. The CDR3 has 13 residues. Germline V gene data show CDR1 as SGHNT and CDR2 as YYREEE (reference sequence). For the CDR3, the DNA is TGTGCCAGCAGCCCACAGTCAAACACTGAAGCTTTCTTT. The encoded protein is CASSPQSNTEAFF.

In DNA form, the CDR3 reads TGTGCCAGCAGTTCGAGGACAGACTATGGCTACACCTTC. It encodes CASSSRTDYGYTF. The V gene is TRBV28, the J gene TRBJ1-2; the D gene is possibly TRBD1 (6 bases). Trimming took off 4 bases at V and 3 bases at J, with 9 bases between the two ends. Germline CDR1 and CDR2: MDHEN and SYDVKM. This CDR3 region has 13 residues.

The chain has TRBV10-1 and TRBJ1-5; D not certain. V was clipped by 2 bases and J by 6 bases, with 8 bases between them. Germline V gene lookup returns CDR1 WNHNN and CDR2 SYGVQD (reference sequence). The CDR3 consists of 13 residues. The CDR3 bases are TGCGCCAGCAGTGAGGACGGGAGTCAGCCCCAGCATTTT. Translation gives CASSEDGSQPQHF.

Only a few counts were recorded for this clone. The chain uses TRBV2 and TRBJ1-2; 12 nucleotides match TRBD1. Germline CDR1 and CDR2: SNHLY and FYNNEI. The CDR3 runs to 17 residues. The trim removed 4 bases at V and 2 bases at J, leaving 8 bases unmatched. Written as DNA, the CDR3 is TGTGCCAGCAGTGGATACCAGGGACAGGGGGCAAACTATGGCTACACCTTC. This gives the protein CASSGYQGQGANYGYTF.

The chain carries TRBV4-2 and TRBJ2-2; 7 nucleotides align to TRBD1. The CDR3 sequence is 15 residues long. V gave up 4 bases and J gave up 0 bases; unmatched junction bases: 2. The germline V gene has CDR1 LGHNA and CDR2 YNFKEQ. CDR3 DNA sequence: TGTGCCAGCAGCCGGGGACAGCCGAACACCGGGGAGCTGTTTTTT. Translating it yields CASSRGQPNTGELFF.

The rearrangement joins TRBV20-1 to TRBJ2-5; perhaps TRBD1 as D (5 bases). The CDR3 is made up of 11 amino acids. V dropped 5 bases and J dropped 7 bases, with 11 bases sitting between them. Germline-derived CDR1 and CDR2 are DFQATT and SNEGSKA (reference sequence). CDR3 in amino acids: CSAYWGGTQYF. DNA of the CDR3: TGCAGTGCTTACTGGGGCGGGACCCAGTACTTC.

V gene TRBV5-4 combines with J gene TRBJ2-5, with 8 nucleotides matching TRBD1. This CDR3 is built from 15 residues. V lost 4 bases and J lost 6; bases outside the gene matches: 11. Germline assignment: CDR1 SGHNT and CDR2 YYREEE (reference sequence). CDR3 sequence: CASSAAGTGGKTQYF. In DNA form, the CDR3 reads TGTGCCAGCAGCGCGGCCGGGACAGGAGGAAAGACCCAGTACTTC.

This chain links TRBV5-1 with TRBJ1-4; D gene uncertain. The CDR3 spans 15 residues. V lost 4 bases and J 6 bases, leaving 16 bases between the germline ends. CDR1 is SGHRS, CDR2 YFSETQ, per germline. CDR3 sequence: CASSRSWSSDEKLFF. The CDR3 nucleotides read TGCGCCAGCAGCCGTTCTTGGAGTTCGGATGAAAAACTGTTTTTT.

This rearrangement joins TRBV15 to TRBJ2-1; weak D call: TRBD2 (7 bases). Germline V lookup: CDR1 LNHNV, CDR2 YYDKDF (reference sequence). V was pared by 4 bases and J by 4 bases, with 17 bases between. This CDR3 is built from 16 residues. CDR3 DNA: TGTGCCACCAGCATGGGGGGGGGCGTCCCTTACAATGAGCAGTTCTTC. This gives the protein CATSMGGGVPYNEQFF. The whole variable domain, remainder taken from reference TRBV15 and TRBJ2-1, is DAMVIQNPRYQVTQFGKPVTLSCSQTLNHNVMYWYQQKSSQAPKLLFHYYDKDFNNEADTPDNFQSRRPNTSFCFLDIRSPGLGDTAMYLCATSMGGGVPYNEQFFGPGTRLTVL.